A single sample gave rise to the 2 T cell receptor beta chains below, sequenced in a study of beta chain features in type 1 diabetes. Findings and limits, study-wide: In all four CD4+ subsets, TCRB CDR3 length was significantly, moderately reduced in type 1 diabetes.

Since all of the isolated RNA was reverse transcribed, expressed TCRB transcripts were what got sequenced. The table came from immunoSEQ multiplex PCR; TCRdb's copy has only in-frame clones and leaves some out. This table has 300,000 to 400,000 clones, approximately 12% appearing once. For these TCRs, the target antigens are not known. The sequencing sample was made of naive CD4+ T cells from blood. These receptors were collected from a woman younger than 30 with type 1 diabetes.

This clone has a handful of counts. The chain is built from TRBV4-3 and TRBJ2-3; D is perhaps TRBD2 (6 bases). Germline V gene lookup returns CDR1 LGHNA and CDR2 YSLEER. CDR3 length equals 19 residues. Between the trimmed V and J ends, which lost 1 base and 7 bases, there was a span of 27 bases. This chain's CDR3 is CASSQAPLVEAVRENTQYF. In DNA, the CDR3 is TGCGCCAGCAGCCAAGCCCCCCTCGTGGAGGCAGTCCGGGAGAATACGCAGTATTTT.

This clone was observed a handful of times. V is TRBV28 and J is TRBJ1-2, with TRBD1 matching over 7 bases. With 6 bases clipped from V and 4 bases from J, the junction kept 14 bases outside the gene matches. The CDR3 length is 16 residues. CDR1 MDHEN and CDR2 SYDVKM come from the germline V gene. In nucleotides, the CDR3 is TGTGCCAGCAGCCCTAGGGGACAGCCAGCTGGCTATGGCTACACCTTC. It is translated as CASSPRGQPAGYGYTF.